This T cell receptor beta chain is from a study of shared clonotypes between healthy human individuals. Method: immunoSEQ multiplex PCR; TCRdb's copy keeps in-frame clones and lacks some. This table holds a few million clones, about 90% found once. Trimming cost V 2 bases and J 2 bases, with 7 bases left between them. Germline lookup yields CDR1 SGHDT and CDR2 YYEEEE. The CDR3 length is 13 residues. The chain combines TRBV5-6 with TRBJ2-5; D remains ambiguous. Sequencing was carried out using naive CD4+ T cells from PBMCs. Sample subset: CD45RA+ positively selected. The TCR comes from a man younger than 35 in good health. Some clones in this sample may be carry-over from other donors' samples. Written as DNA, the CDR3 is TGTGCCAGCAGCTTCCAGAGGCAAGAGACCCAGTACTTC. As protein: CASSFQRQETQYF.